These 10 T cell receptor beta chains were sequenced from one sample in a study of T cell responses to AZD1222 COVID-19 vaccine. Here immunoSEQ multiplex PCR was the method, and the copy in TCRdb shows in-frame clones only, minus some. The sample consists of approximately 300,000 clones, around 93% of them appearing once. Sequenced here: peripheral blood, sampled 28 days after the second AZD1222 dose. All receptors come from an adult who received the AZD1222 COVID-19 vaccine.

V gene TRBV7-9 combines with J gene TRBJ1-5; tentatively, D is TRBD1 (5 bases). The CDR3 is 12 amino acids. V was pared by 11 bases and J by 3 bases, with 11 bases between. Germline CDR1 reads SEHNR; CDR2 reads FQNEAQ (reference sequence). The chain's CDR3 is CAVQDNNQPQHF. The DNA of the CDR3 is TGTGCCGTACAGGATAACAATCAGCCCCAGCATTTT.

Details on this clone: Because the CDR3's place on the DNA is in doubt, the DNA is left out and the CDR3 is given as listed by TCRdb. The chain uses TRBV19 and TRBJ1-2. A total of 13 residues make up the CDR3, ends included. CDR1 is LNHDA and CDR2 is SQIVND in the germline V gene (reference sequence). The CDR3 sequence is CASSSGQGLGYTF.

This rearrangement joins TRBV4-1 to TRBJ1-5; unclear D gene. Trimming left V 1 base short and J 6 bases short, with 10 bases between. The germline gives CDR1 MGHRA, CDR2 YSYEKL. The CDR3 is 14 amino acids. CDR3 loop: CASSQVPFVQPQHF. The CDR3 coding sequence is TGCGCCAGCAGCCAAGTTCCTTTCGTTCAGCCCCAGCATTTT.

Only one count was recorded for this clone. The CDR3 bases are TGTGCCAGCAGCGATCCTAGCGGGAGATACAATGAGCAGTTCTTC. This sequence encodes CASSDPSGRYNEQFF. The V and J genes are TRBV9 and TRBJ2-1; 10 bases agree with TRBD2. Unmatched junction bases numbered 4, after V lost 3 bases and J lost 4 bases. The CDR3 consists of 15 residues. CDR1 SGDLS and CDR2 YYNGEE come from the germline V gene.

The chain carries TRBV20-1 and TRBJ1-5, with D uncertain. CDR1 and CDR2 from the germline V gene are DFQATT and SNEGSKA (reference sequence). The CDR3 consists of 14 residues. Trimming took 3 bases from V and 3 from J, leaving 12 bases between them. CDR3 nucleotide sequence: TGCAGTGCTAGTCAAGGACCGATCAATCAGCCCCAGCATTTT. Translated, it gives CSASQGPINQPQHF.

This chain links TRBV27 with TRBJ2-2; D is possibly TRBD2 (6 bases). In germline, CDR1 is MNHEY, CDR2 SMNVEV (reference sequence). This CDR3 has 16 amino acids. V shed 8 bases and J shed 3 bases, with 19 bases lying between them. CDR3 loop: CASRGLAVGDTGELFF. CDR3 DNA: TGTGCCAGCCGAGGGTTAGCGGTGGGAGACACCGGGGAGCTGTTTTTT.

This sequence joins TRBV7-8 and TRBJ2-2; 8 nucleotides match TRBD1. Germline lookup yields CDR1 SGHVS and CDR2 FQNEAQ. The CDR3 is 16 residues long. The V and J ends lost 2 bases and 3 bases, in that order; junction bases with no gene match: 5. The DNA for the CDR3 is TGTGCCAGCAGCTTACAGGGGGCGGGGTACACCGGGGAGCTGTTTTTT. Encoded protein: CASSLQGAGYTGELFF.

In its sample, this clone was seen many times. This rearrangement joins TRBV9 to TRBJ2-3; 11 bases agree with TRBD2. Germline V gene lookup returns CDR1 SGDLS and CDR2 YYNGEE. V lost 4 bases and J lost 2; bases outside the gene matches: 3. The CDR3 sequence is 15 residues long. The chain's CDR3 is CASSFSGRATDTQYF. The CDR3 nucleotides read TGTGCCAGCAGCTTTAGCGGGAGGGCCACAGATACGCAGTATTTT. Full variable domain (outside the CDR3, taken from reference TRBV9 and TRBJ2-3): DSGVTQTPKHLITATGQRVTLRCSPRSGDLSVYWYQQSLDQGLQFLIQYYNGEERAKGNILERFSAQQFPDLHSELNLSSLELGDSALYFCASSFSGRATDTQYFGPGTRLTVL.

The rearrangement links TRBV21-1 to TRBJ2-2; the table gives TRBD2 as D, unverified against the DNA. TRBV21-1 is a recognized pseudogene. The CDR3 runs 15 residues. The CDR3 DNA sequence: TGTGCCACGGGGAGGGCAGAGGGACTCACCGGGGAGCTGTTTTTT. It is translated as CATGRAEGLTGELFF.

V gene TRBV5-4 combines with J gene TRBJ2-5; TRBD2 matches at 8 bases. Germline CDR1 SGHNT, CDR2 YYREEE (reference sequence). The trim removed 3 bases at V and 7 bases at J, leaving 14 bases unmatched. This CDR3 has 16 residues. The CDR3 reads CASSSGSSGTVGTQYF. CDR3 nucleotide sequence: TGTGCCAGCAGCTCGGGAAGTAGCGGGACCGTCGGGACCCAGTACTTC.